Listed below are T cell receptor beta chains from one sample, sequenced in a study of cytomegalovirus exposure and HLA in healthy donors. Produced via immunoSEQ multiplex PCR; TCRdb's table is partial and in-frame only. Among roughly 110,000 clones listed, about 80% were seen once. The sequencing sample was made of PBMCs. The receptors derive from a man aged 30 to 39 in good health and CMV-seropositive. Each CDR3 is given with its conserved first and last residue. A D gene is named only where the DNA matches it firmly. Only part of the rows carry a size: once, few, many, or a class if the clone is expanded.

v_call: TRBV5-1; d_call: TRBD1; clone_size: few; j_call: TRBJ1-4; cdr3_aa: CASSFLGGQALNEKLFF; cdr3_nt: TGCGCCAGCAGCTTCTTAGGAGGACAGGCCCTTAATGAAAAACTGTTTTTT
v_call: TRBV11-2; d_call: NA; clone_size: NA; j_call: TRBJ1-1; cdr3_aa: CASSLGSGTKNTEAFF; cdr3_nt: TGTGCCAGCAGCTTAGGGTCGGGGACAAAGAACACTGAAGCTTTCTTT
v_call: TRBV27; d_call: TRBD1; clone_size: once; j_call: TRBJ1-6; cdr3_aa: CASSLVGQNNSPLHF; cdr3_nt: TGTGCCAGCAGTTTAGTGGGACAGAATAATTCACCCCTCCACTTT
v_call: TRBV27; d_call: TRBD1; clone_size: NA; j_call: TRBJ2-1; cdr3_aa: CASRGTGGYNEQFF; cdr3_nt: TGTGCCAGCAGGGGGACAGGGGGCTACAATGAGCAGTTCTTC
v_call: TRBV5-6; d_call: NA; clone_size: NA; j_call: TRBJ2-2; cdr3_aa: CASSLVGASLRTGELFF; cdr3_nt: TGTGCCAGCAGCTTGGTTGGAGCTAGTCTGCGCACCGGGGAGCTGTTTTTT
v_call: TRBV9; d_call: TRBD1; clone_size: NA; j_call: TRBJ2-1; cdr3_aa: CASSHPGQKTSYNEQFF; cdr3_nt: TGTGCCAGCAGCCACCCGGGACAGAAAACCTCCTACAATGAGCAGTTCTTC
v_call: TRBV6-6; d_call: TRBD2; clone_size: NA; j_call: TRBJ2-5; cdr3_aa: CASRPSGGLQETQYF; cdr3_nt: TGTGCCAGCAGGCCTAGCGGGGGGCTGCAAGAGACCCAGTACTTC
v_call: TRBV2; d_call: TRBD1; clone_size: NA; j_call: TRBJ2-5; cdr3_aa: CASSGGQGARGETQYF; cdr3_nt: TGTGCCAGCAGTGGGGGACAGGGGGCGCGGGGGGAGACCCAGTACTTC
v_call: TRBV21-1; d_call: NA; clone_size: once; j_call: TRBJ1-5; cdr3_aa: CASSYNQPQHF; cdr3_nt: TGTGCCAGCAGCTACAATCAGCCCCAGCATTTT
v_call: TRBV9; d_call: NA; clone_size: NA; j_call: TRBJ1-2; cdr3_aa: CASSANRVSYGYTF; cdr3_nt: TGTGCCAGCAGCGCAAACAGGGTCAGCTATGGCTACACCTTC
v_call: TRBV6-6; d_call: TRBD1; clone_size: NA; j_call: TRBJ1-6; cdr3_aa: CASSFDRANSPLHF; cdr3_nt: TGTGCCAGCAGTTTCGACAGGGCAAATTCACCCCTCCACTTT
v_call: TRBV9; d_call: TRBD2; clone_size: NA; j_call: TRBJ2-5; cdr3_aa: CASSVGPSGGRLQETQYF; cdr3_nt: TGTGCCAGCAGCGTAGGCCCTAGCGGGGGCCGTCTCCAAGAGACCCAGTACTTC
v_call: TRBV5-1; d_call: TRBD2; clone_size: NA; j_call: TRBJ2-2; cdr3_aa: CASSPAGGANTGELFF; cdr3_nt: TGCGCCAGCAGCCCCGCCGGGGGGGCCAACACCGGGGAGCTGTTTTTT
v_call: TRBV30; d_call: NA; clone_size: NA; j_call: TRBJ1-5; cdr3_aa: CAWSPTEARQPQHF; cdr3_nt: TGTGCCTGGAGTCCCACGGAGGCACGTCAGCCCCAGCATTTT
v_call: TRBV27; d_call: TRBD2; clone_size: NA; j_call: TRBJ2-1; cdr3_aa: CASRDSGGGAYNEQFF; cdr3_nt: TGTGCCAGCAGAGATAGCGGGGGGGGAGCCTACAATGAGCAGTTCTTC
v_call: TRBV7-9; d_call: NA; clone_size: NA; j_call: TRBJ1-6; cdr3_aa: CAVASPLHF; cdr3_nt: TGTGCCGTGGCCTCACCCCTCCACTTT
v_call: TRBV19; d_call: TRBD1; clone_size: NA; j_call: TRBJ1-5; cdr3_aa: CASSPPRTGGTQPQHF; cdr3_nt: TGTGCCAGTAGTCCTCCTCGGACAGGGGGCACTCAGCCCCAGCATTTT
v_call: TRBV6-1; d_call: TRBD2; clone_size: once; j_call: TRBJ2-3; cdr3_aa: CASSGLAGDKDTQYF; cdr3_nt: TGTGCCAGCAGTGGACTAGCGGGGGATAAAGATACGCAGTATTTT
v_call: TRBV14; d_call: NA; clone_size: NA; j_call: TRBJ2-1; cdr3_aa: CASSHGWGPEDEQFF; cdr3_nt: TGTGCCAGCAGCCATGGTTGGGGCCCCGAGGATGAGCAGTTCTTC
v_call: TRBV5-1; d_call: TRBD1; clone_size: NA; j_call: TRBJ1-1; cdr3_aa: CASSRSATGGVFTEAFF; cdr3_nt: TGCGCCAGCAGCCGGAGCGCGACAGGGGGCGTTTTCACTGAAGCTTTCTTT
v_call: TRBV11-2; d_call: NA; clone_size: NA; j_call: TRBJ2-7; cdr3_aa: CASSSLPKRGFYEQYF; cdr3_nt: TGTGCCAGCAGCTCACTTCCGAAACGGGGATTCTACGAGCAGTACTTC
v_call: TRBV18; d_call: NA; clone_size: NA; j_call: TRBJ2-7; cdr3_aa: CASSPRTESYEQYF; cdr3_nt: TGTGCCAGCTCACCCCGGACAGAGTCCTACGAGCAGTACTTC
v_call: TRBV6-1; d_call: NA; clone_size: NA; j_call: TRBJ1-4; cdr3_aa: CASSGGSSDEKLFF; cdr3_nt: TGTGCCAGCAGTGGTGGTAGTAGCGATGAAAAACTGTTTTTT
v_call: TRBV28; d_call: TRBD1; clone_size: few; j_call: TRBJ1-1; cdr3_aa: CASSLLGQGVSEAFF; cdr3_nt: TGTGCCAGCAGCCTCCTCGGACAGGGAGTTTCTGAAGCTTTCTTT
v_call: TRBV5-1; d_call: TRBD1; clone_size: NA; j_call: TRBJ1-2; cdr3_aa: CASSASVLPIGGTGDGYTF; cdr3_nt: TGCGCCAGCAGCGCCTCAGTTTTGCCCATCGGGGGGACAGGAGATGGCTACACCTTC
v_call: TRBV5-4; d_call: TRBD1; clone_size: NA; j_call: TRBJ2-2; cdr3_aa: CASGQGVGLAPGELFF; cdr3_nt: TGTGCCAGCGGACAGGGGGTAGGATTAGCCCCCGGGGAGCTGTTTTTT
v_call: TRBV10-3; d_call: NA; clone_size: NA; j_call: TRBJ1-3; cdr3_aa: CAISDSGSGNTIYF; cdr3_nt: TGTGCCATCAGTGACTCGGGCTCTGGAAACACCATATATTTT
v_call: TRBV5-1; d_call: TRBD1; clone_size: NA; j_call: TRBJ2-1; cdr3_aa: CASSFKISGGNEQFF; cdr3_nt: TGCGCCAGCAGCTTTAAAATTTCAGGGGGCAATGAGCAGTTCTTC
v_call: TRBV2; d_call: TRBD1; clone_size: NA; j_call: TRBJ1-2; cdr3_aa: CASRDGTDYGYTF; cdr3_nt: TGTGCCAGCAGAGACGGGACAGACTATGGCTACACCTTC
v_call: TRBV13; d_call: TRBD2; clone_size: NA; j_call: TRBJ2-1; cdr3_aa: CASSPMGLADNEQFF; cdr3_nt: TGTGCCAGCAGCCCGATGGGACTAGCGGACAATGAGCAGTTCTTC
v_call: TRBV7-9; d_call: TRBD1; clone_size: NA; j_call: TRBJ1-2; cdr3_aa: CASSLATHFRGPYGYTF; cdr3_nt: TGTGCCAGCAGCTTAGCAACGCACTTCAGGGGGCCATATGGCTACACCTTC
v_call: TRBV7-9; d_call: NA; clone_size: once; j_call: TRBJ1-3; cdr3_aa: CASEGQPGNTIYF; cdr3_nt: TGTGCCAGTGAAGGACAGCCTGGAAACACCATATATTTT
v_call: TRBV11-2; d_call: TRBD1; clone_size: NA; j_call: TRBJ1-2; cdr3_aa: CASSLRGLDGYTF; cdr3_nt: TGTGCCAGCAGCTTAAGGGGGCTCGATGGCTACACCTTC
v_call: TRBV19; d_call: NA; clone_size: NA; j_call: TRBJ1-1; cdr3_aa: CASSIRGGTEAFF; cdr3_nt: TGTGCCAGTAGTATAAGGGGAGGCACTGAAGCTTTCTTT
v_call: TRBV5-1; d_call: NA; clone_size: NA; j_call: TRBJ1-2; cdr3_aa: CASSLGSGDGYTF; cdr3_nt: TGCGCCAGCAGCTTGGGGTCAGGGGATGGCTACACCTTC
v_call: TRBV13; d_call: NA; clone_size: NA; j_call: TRBJ1-2; cdr3_aa: CASSLSQGPTF; cdr3_nt: TGTGCCAGCAGCTTAAGCCAGGGCCCGACCTTC
v_call: TRBV30; d_call: NA; clone_size: NA; j_call: TRBJ1-1; cdr3_aa: CAWELKGEAFF; cdr3_nt: TGTGCCTGGGAACTTAAGGGGGAAGCTTTCTTT
v_call: TRBV29-1; d_call: TRBD2; clone_size: NA; j_call: TRBJ2-3; cdr3_aa: CSAGTSGFTDTQYF; cdr3_nt: TGCAGCGCAGGGACTAGCGGTTTCACAGATACGCAGTATTTT
v_call: TRBV2; d_call: TRBD2; clone_size: NA; j_call: TRBJ2-6; cdr3_aa: CASSEFLPSGPSSGANGLTF; cdr3_nt: TGTGCCAGCAGTGAATTTCTCCCTAGCGGGCCGAGCTCTGGGGCCAACGGCCTGACTTTC
v_call: TRBV30; d_call: NA; clone_size: once; j_call: TRBJ1-6; cdr3_aa: CAWSTQGGSPLHF; cdr3_nt: TGTGCCTGGAGTACGCAGGGCGGCTCACCCCTCCACTTT
v_call: TRBV6-5; d_call: TRBD1; clone_size: NA; j_call: TRBJ1-4; cdr3_aa: CASSWGQAHEKLFF; cdr3_nt: TGTGCCAGCAGCTGGGGACAGGCCCATGAAAAACTGTTTTTT
v_call: TRBV4-2; d_call: NA; clone_size: NA; j_call: TRBJ2-3; cdr3_aa: CASSQDRQGGDTQYF; cdr3_nt: TGTGCCAGCAGCCAAGATCGGCAGGGAGGAGATACGCAGTATTTT
v_call: TRBV5-6; d_call: NA; clone_size: NA; j_call: TRBJ2-1; cdr3_aa: CASSLASWQYNEQFF; cdr3_nt: TGTGCCAGCAGCTTGGCCAGTTGGCAGTACAATGAGCAGTTCTTC
v_call: TRBV5-1; d_call: TRBD2; clone_size: once; j_call: TRBJ2-3; cdr3_aa: CASSSLRSGGFRRSTDTQYF; cdr3_nt: TGCGCCAGCAGCTCCCTAAGAAGCGGGGGGTTCAGAAGGAGCACAGATACGCAGTATTTT
v_call: TRBV11-2; d_call: NA; clone_size: NA; j_call: TRBJ1-1; cdr3_aa: CASSPAGTNTEAFF; cdr3_nt: TGTGCCAGCAGCCCGGCCGGGACTAACACTGAAGCTTTCTTT
v_call: TRBV11-3; d_call: TRBD2; clone_size: NA; j_call: TRBJ2-7; cdr3_aa: CASSRSGGAVKSYEQYF; cdr3_nt: TGTGCCAGCAGCCGGAGCGGGGGGGCCGTTAAATCTTACGAGCAGTACTTC
v_call: TRBV4-2; d_call: NA; clone_size: few; j_call: TRBJ1-2; cdr3_aa: CASSHRERESNGYTF; cdr3_nt: TGTGCCAGCAGCCACAGAGAACGGGAGAGTAATGGCTACACCTTC
v_call: TRBV15; d_call: NA; clone_size: NA; j_call: TRBJ2-5; cdr3_aa: CATSTGLQRTQYF; cdr3_nt: TGTGCCACCAGCACTGGACTCCAGAGAACCCAGTACTTC
v_call: TRBV21-1; d_call: NA; clone_size: NA; j_call: TRBJ2-2; cdr3_aa: CASKKRSGLGRGGELFF; cdr3_nt: TGTGCCAGCAAAAAGAGGTCTGGACTAGGACGCGGCGGGGAGCTGTTTTTT
v_call: TRBV7-9; d_call: TRBD1; clone_size: NA; j_call: TRBJ1-2; cdr3_aa: CASSARTGGFYGYTF; cdr3_nt: TGTGCCAGCAGCGCGCGGACAGGGGGCTTCTATGGCTACACCTTC
v_call: TRBV7-9; d_call: NA; clone_size: few; j_call: TRBJ1-2; cdr3_aa: CASSLEGLANYGYTF; cdr3_nt: TGTGCCAGCAGCTTAGAGGGGCTAGCTAACTATGGCTACACCTTC
v_call: TRBV7-9; d_call: TRBD1; clone_size: NA; j_call: TRBJ1-2; cdr3_aa: CASSHSPGQGGGYTF; cdr3_nt: TGTGCCAGCAGCCACAGTCCCGGACAGGGCGGAGGCTACACCTTC
v_call: TRBV5-1; d_call: NA; clone_size: NA; j_call: TRBJ1-4; cdr3_aa: CASSLSVATNEKLFF; cdr3_nt: TGCGCCAGCAGCTTATCTGTTGCAACTAATGAAAAACTGTTTTTT